The next 30 T cell receptor beta chains were all read from a single sample in a study of cytomegalovirus exposure and HLA in healthy donors. This PCR relied on a set of 60 Vbeta primers and 13 Jbeta primers. The repertoire was sequenced with immunoSEQ multiplex PCR; TCRdb's copy has only in-frame clones and lacks some. This sample carries around 150,000 clones, around 79% of them seen once, and the ten largest clones take about 3.7%. The sequenced sample was PBMCs. The receptor set was obtained from a human donor in good health.

This rearrangement joins TRBV7-9 to TRBJ1-1, with D perhaps matching TRBD1 (6 bases). This CDR3 has 15 amino acids. Germline values: CDR1 SEHNR, CDR2 FQNEAQ (reference sequence). V was shortened by 3 bases and J by 3 bases, with 14 bases between the two germline ends. Here the CDR3 reads CASSLGQGIDTEAFF. In DNA form, the CDR3 reads TGTGCCAGCAGCTTGGGGCAGGGGATCGACACTGAAGCTTTCTTT.

The CDR3 DNA sequence: TGTGCCAGCAGCCCAACCTCGGGACAGGGGGCTATGCAGTACTTC. This encodes CASSPTSGQGAMQYF. This chain connects TRBV7-3 to TRBJ2-7; 12 bases map to TRBD1. Germline V gene lookup returns CDR1 SGHTA and CDR2 FQGTGA. V dropped 5 bases and J dropped 9; count of bases not matched to a gene: 11. The CDR3 runs 15 residues.

V gene TRBV6-1 combines with J gene TRBJ1-2; D uncertain. This CDR3 contains 16 residues. The germline V gene has CDR1 MNHNS and CDR2 SASEGT. Trimming took off 3 bases at V and 4 bases at J, with 18 bases between the two ends. The CDR3 DNA sequence: TGTGCCAGCAGTGAGTTTATAAGGATACAGCCCTATGGCTACACCTTC. Translated, it gives CASSEFIRIQPYGYTF.

This chain connects TRBV6-5 to TRBJ2-2, with 7 positions matching TRBD1. This CDR3 has 13 amino acids. CDR1 is MNHEY and CDR2 is SVGAGI in the germline V gene. With 6 bases clipped from V and 5 bases from J, the junction kept 3 bases outside the gene matches. DNA of the CDR3: TGTGCCAGCAGCCGACAGGGTACCGGGGAGCTGTTTTTT. It codes for CASSRQGTGELFF.

V usage is TRBV2 and J usage is TRBJ1-2; D possibly corresponds to TRBD1 (6 bases). From germline, CDR1 is SNHLY and CDR2 FYNNEI. The CDR3 has 13 amino acids. Trimming cost V 0 bases and J 10 bases, with 12 bases left between them. The CDR3 DNA is TGTGCCAGCAGTGAAGCCCGGACAGCCTTCTACACCTTC. Translating gives CASSEARTAFYTF.

The rearrangement links TRBV10-1 to TRBJ1-1; D might be TRBD1 (5 bases). The germline V gene encodes CDR1 WNHNN and CDR2 SYGVQD (reference sequence). The CDR3 contains 13 residues. V lost 4 bases to trimming and J lost 3 bases, with 9 bases between them. The CDR3 is CASSVGADTEAFF. The CDR3 nucleotides are TGCGCCAGCAGTGTTGGGGCGGACACTGAAGCTTTCTTT.

V gene TRBV6-6 combines with J gene TRBJ1-1, with 8 nucleotides matching TRBD1. Losses at the gene ends were 0 bases for V and 0 bases for J; bases not matched to a gene: 3. The CDR3 loop spans 16 amino acids. Per germline, CDR1 MNHNY and CDR2 SVGAGI (reference sequence). This CDR3 is CASSYSTGAMNTEAFF. CDR3 sequence (DNA): TGTGCCAGCAGTTACTCGACAGGGGCGATGAACACTGAAGCTTTCTTT.

This clone showed up just a few times. The V and J genes are TRBV5-6 and TRBJ1-4, with D possibly matching TRBD1 (6 bases). Trimming cost V 3 bases and J 3 bases, with 21 bases left between them. Germline V gives CDR1 SGHDT, CDR2 YYEEEE. This CDR3 has 18 residues. Written as DNA, the CDR3 is TGTGCCAGCAGCTCCTATAGCCCTACAGGGTCCTCTAATGAAAAACTGTTTTTT. Translated: CASSSYSPTGSSNEKLFF.

V gene TRBV5-4 combines with J gene TRBJ2-1; maybe TRBD1 (5 bases). The CDR3 is made up of 13 amino acids. Trimming took 1 base from V and 8 from J, leaving 10 bases between them. Per germline, CDR1 SGHNT and CDR2 YYREEE (reference sequence). The CDR3 region is CASSLKGWDEQFF. The CDR3 DNA sequence: TGTGCCAGCAGCTTGAAGGGGTGGGATGAGCAGTTCTTC.

The chain combines TRBV11-2 with TRBJ2-2; 7 bases map to TRBD1. J gave up 3 bases and V 10 bases, and 8 bases lay outside the gene matches. The length of the CDR3 is 14 residues. From germline, CDR1 is SGHAT and CDR2 FQNNGV. The DNA for the CDR3 is TGTGCCACCTTGACAGGGTTGTACACCGGGGAGCTGTTTTTT. It is translated as CATLTGLYTGELFF.

V and J are TRBV6-1 and TRBJ2-1, with 13 bases that match TRBD2. This CDR3 contains 14 residues. With 11 bases clipped from V and 3 bases from J, the junction kept 4 bases outside the gene matches. Germline CDR1 reads MNHNS; CDR2 reads SASEGT. CDR3 bases: TGTGCCGGGGGACTAGCGGGGCGCTACAATGAGCAGTTCTTC. Its protein product is CAGGLAGRYNEQFF.

The genes are TRBV25-1 and TRBJ2-1, with TRBD1 matching over 8 bases. Germline values: CDR1 MGHDK, CDR2 SYGVNS. Trimming took 5 bases from V and 3 from J; bases not matched to a gene: 9. This CDR3 spans 16 amino acids. This CDR3 reads CASSSLGTGYYNEQFF. CDR3 coding DNA: TGTGCCAGCAGTTCTTTAGGGACAGGATACTACAATGAGCAGTTCTTC.

V gene TRBV19 combines with J gene TRBJ2-5, with 8 positions matching TRBD2. CDR1 and CDR2 from the germline V gene are LNHDA and SQIVND (reference sequence). Unmatched junction bases numbered 8, after V lost 4 bases and J lost 4 bases. There are 15 residues in the CDR3. The CDR3 sequence is CASSTHESGRETQYF. DNA of the CDR3: TGTGCCAGTAGTACCCATGAGAGCGGGAGAGAGACCCAGTACTTC.

The chain uses TRBV19 and TRBJ2-1, with a weak D call TRBD1 (6 bases). V was cut by 5 bases and J by 7 bases, with 18 bases left in between. This CDR3 contains 15 residues. Per the germline V gene, CDR1 is LNHDA and CDR2 is SQIVND (reference sequence). Here the CDR3 DNA reads TGTGCCAGTAGTGTGGACAGTCCCTCCGGGAATGAGCAGTTCTTC. Translated, it gives CASSVDSPSGNEQFF.

The J gene is TRBJ1-2, the V gene TRBV18; D is perhaps TRBD1 (6 bases). Trimming stripped 6 bases from V and 6 bases from J, with 23 bases between. Per the germline V gene, CDR1 is KGHSH and CDR2 is LQKENI. The CDR3 runs to 16 residues. The CDR3 is CASSKPPAGANNGYTF. CDR3 nucleotides: TGTGCCAGCTCCAAGCCCCCGGCAGGGGCTAATAATGGCTACACCTTC.

This clone has only one observation. The gene calls are TRBV6-5 and TRBJ2-7, with 7 bases identical to TRBD1. J was trimmed by 3 bases and V by 5 bases; bases with no gene match: 7. Germline V CDR1 and CDR2: MNHEY, SVGAGI. The CDR3 length is 14 residues. The CDR3 bases are TGTGCCAGCAGTAACCCAGGGGGTAACTACGAGCAGTACTTC. This encodes CASSNPGGNYEQYF.

The rearrangement joins TRBV5-1 to TRBJ2-1; TRBD2 matches 12 bases. The CDR3 extends over 20 amino acids. Per the germline V gene, CDR1 is SGHRS and CDR2 is YFSETQ. V was pared by 4 bases and J by 6 bases, with 20 bases of the junction left unmatched. CDR3 region: CASSLTPAPLAGGPTNEQFF. CDR3 nucleotides: TGCGCCAGCAGCCTGACACCCGCCCCTCTAGCGGGAGGGCCCACCAATGAGCAGTTCTTC.

The V call is TRBV10-2, the J call TRBJ2-3; 8 nucleotides align to TRBD2. The ends lost 2 bases at V and 6 bases at J; junction bases unmatched: 4. The CDR3 has 14 residues. Germline V lookup: CDR1 WSHSY, CDR2 SAAADI. CDR3 loop: CASSEGLAGDTQYF. The DNA for the CDR3 is TGCGCCAGCAGTGAGGGACTAGCTGGCGATACGCAGTATTTT.

The rearrangement uses TRBV28 and TRBJ2-1, with a possible D match to TRBD1 (6 bases). This CDR3 has 14 residues. Trimming pared 5 bases from V and 3 bases from J, leaving 11 bases between. In germline, CDR1 is MDHEN, CDR2 SYDVKM. The CDR3 loop reads CASSVRGDYNEQFF. CDR3 bases: TGTGCCAGCAGTGTCAGGGGTGACTACAATGAGCAGTTCTTC. Full variable domain (missing parts from reference TRBV28 and TRBJ2-1): DVKVTQSSRYLVKRTGEKVFLECVQDMDHENMFWYRQDPGLGLRLIYFSYDVKMKEKGDIPEGYSVSREKKERFSLILESASTNQTSMYLCASSVRGDYNEQFFGPGTRLTVL.

This sequence joins TRBV4-2 and TRBJ1-2, with 12 bases that match TRBD1. From germline, CDR1 is LGHNA and CDR2 YNFKEQ. V gave up 0 bases and J gave up 4 bases; unmatched junction bases: 9. This CDR3 has 18 residues. In DNA, the CDR3 is TGTGCCAGCAGCCAAGATGGGGGTCCGGGACAGGGGGCCTATGGCTACACCTTC. Protein: CASSQDGGPGQGAYGYTF.

The chain uses TRBV13 and TRBJ2-5; D call uncertain. V was pared by 0 bases and J by 4 bases, with 6 bases between. CDR3 length equals 13 residues. Germline values: CDR1 PRHDT, CDR2 FYEKMQ (reference sequence). The chain's CDR3 is CASSLGRSETQYF. The CDR3 coding sequence is TGTGCCAGCAGCTTAGGTCGGTCAGAGACCCAGTACTTC.

This chain connects TRBV7-8 to TRBJ2-1, with 8 bases aligning to TRBD2. In germline, CDR1 is SGHVS, CDR2 FQNEAQ. The ends lost 1 base at V and 2 bases at J; junction bases unmatched: 10. The CDR3 runs to 18 residues. The CDR3 region has the DNA TGTGCCAGCAGCTTAGGAAGGCGAGCGGGAGAGCCCTACAATGAGCAGTTCTTC. Translating it yields CASSLGRRAGEPYNEQFF.

Remarks on this clone: The sample has other DNA sequences that encode this CDR3 too. This sequence joins TRBV5-6 and TRBJ1-2, with TRBD1 matching over 12 bases. The CDR3 runs to 14 residues. Looked up from germline, CDR1 is SGHDT and CDR2 is YYEEEE. V shed 4 bases and J 6 bases; nucleotides not matched to a gene: 4. The CDR3 sequence: CASSAGTGGHGYTF. CDR3 sequence (DNA): TGTGCCAGCAGCGCCGGGACAGGGGGCCATGGCTACACCTTC.

The J gene is TRBJ2-3, the V gene TRBV7-2; a possible D gene is TRBD2 (6 bases). The CDR3 extends over 14 amino acids. Germline CDR1 SGHTA, CDR2 FQGNSA. V lost 5 bases and J 4 bases, leaving 13 bases between the germline ends. The CDR3 here is CASSLRLVPDTQYF. The CDR3 bases are TGTGCCAGCAGCCTCAGACTAGTTCCAGATACGCAGTATTTT.

The CDR3 bases are TGCGCCAGCAGCCAGCAGACTAGTTGGGAGCAGTACTTC. It translates to CASSQQTSWEQYF. This chain links TRBV4-3 with TRBJ2-7; possible D gene TRBD2, 6 bases. CDR3 length: 13 amino acids. CDR1 is LGHNA, CDR2 YSLEER, per germline. With 3 bases removed from V and 7 bases from J, the gap between germline ends came to 13 bases.

This clone was counted a single time. This sequence joins TRBV18 and TRBJ2-1; a possible D gene is TRBD1 (5 bases). This CDR3 spans 12 amino acids. The ends were cut back, 5 bases at V and 5 bases at J, with 7 bases in the middle. Germline V lookup: CDR1 KGHSH, CDR2 LQKENI. CDR3 residues: CASSLTDNEQFF. DNA of the CDR3: TGTGCCAGCTCATTGACAGACAATGAGCAGTTCTTC. The variable domain in full, with the rest retrieved from reference TRBV18 and TRBJ2-1, is NAGVMQNPRHLVRRRGQEARLRCSPMKGHSHVYWYRQLPEEGLKFMVYLQKENIIDESGMPKERFSAEFPKEGPSILRIQQVVRGDSAAYFCASSLTDNEQFFGPGTRLTVL.

The V gene is TRBV27, the J gene TRBJ1-6; D is perhaps TRBD1 (5 bases). V lost 2 bases and J 4 bases, leaving 12 bases between the germline ends. The CDR3 contains 16 residues. Germline values: CDR1 MNHEY, CDR2 SMNVEV (reference sequence). CDR3 sequence: CASSLGAVSYNSPLHF. The CDR3 DNA reads as TGTGCCAGCAGTTTAGGGGCAGTATCGTATAATTCACCCCTCCACTTT.

V gene TRBV9 combines with J gene TRBJ1-2, with no clear D. The V and J ends lost 0 bases and 11 bases respectively, with 11 bases between them. The CDR3 covers 12 residues. Per the germline V gene, CDR1 is SGDLS and CDR2 is YYNGEE. The CDR3 DNA reads as TGTGCCAGCAGCGTAGATACGGGGTCGTACACCTTC. It yields the protein CASSVDTGSYTF.

CDR3 in amino acids: CASSYTPRTRTEAFF. The CDR3 coding sequence is TGTGCCAGCAGTTATACCCCCCGTACACGAACTGAAGCTTTCTTT. The V call is TRBV28, the J call TRBJ1-1; no clear D. CDR3 length: 15 residues. Trimming left V 4 bases short and J 5 bases short, with 17 bases between. Germline values: CDR1 MDHEN, CDR2 SYDVKM.

The chain carries TRBV28 and TRBJ2-1; perhaps TRBD1 as D (6 bases). Trimming stripped 7 bases from V and 2 bases from J, with 9 bases between. CDR1 is MDHEN and CDR2 is SYDVKM in the germline V gene. The CDR3 covers 13 residues. The CDR3 DNA reads TGTGCCAGCACCGGGACACCCTACAATGAGCAGTTCTTC. Its protein product is CASTGTPYNEQFF.